Sequencing of this T cell receptor (beta chain) was carried out in a study of beta chain features in type 1 diabetes. Averaging roughly 100 mL, one heparinised blood draw was given by each donor. This clone was seen only a few times. The antigen is not known. Whole-study findings and limits: Sampled from patients, naive, central memory and Treg TCRB repertoires appeared more similar than those sampled from healthy donors. Moderate yet significant TCRB CDR3 shortening was seen in Type 1 diabetes patients in all four CD4+ subsets. PCR might favor shorter templates, equally in patients and controls.

V was pared by 5 bases and J by 0 bases, with 6 bases of the junction left unmatched. The CDR3 runs to 16 residues. Per the germline V gene, CDR1 is SEHNR and CDR2 is FQNEAQ (reference sequence). The sequenced template was cDNA made from the entire isolated RNA. The method was immunoSEQ multiplex PCR; TCRdb's version includes in-frame clones alone and lacks a portion of them. The sample carries 350,000 or so clones, roughly a fifth recorded once. Source material: naive CD4+ T cells from blood. The receptor was isolated from a woman aged 18 to 35 in good health. This rearrangement joins TRBV7-9 to TRBJ2-1; 8 bases align to TRBD2. CDR3 nucleotide sequence: TGTGCCAGCAGCGCCCGCGGGGGGAACTCCTACAATGAGCAGTTCTTC. Translating it yields CASSARGGNSYNEQFF.